This T cell receptor (beta chain) was identified in a study of blood T cell repertoires in COVID-19. Background on the study: Sites across the United States, Italy and Spain contributed samples from acute and convalescent COVID-19.

TCRdb's copy holds only in-frame clones and misses some; the assay was immunoSEQ multiplex PCR. The table has under 350,000 clones, 80% to 90% seen once; the top ten hold about 4.2%. Deletions cut 5 bases from V and 5 bases from J, with 13 bases between. The germline V gene encodes CDR1 SGHTA and CDR2 FQGNSA. This CDR3 has 13 residues. The V call is TRBV7-2, the J call TRBJ2-7; D possibly corresponds to TRBD1 (5 bases). The specimen sequenced was peripheral blood. The sequence was obtained from a man between 40 and 49 years old with acute or convalescent COVID-19. The CDR3 bases are TGTGCCAGCAGCCTACACAGGATAGACGAGCAGTACTTC. It encodes CASSLHRIDEQYF.